These 5 T cell receptor beta chains share one sample of origin, sequenced in a study of vaccination effects on CD4 cells after COVID-19. Investigators separated out CD4+ T cells once around 9 days of culture had passed. Some clones are missing from TCRdb's copy, which holds only in-frame ones; the method was immunoSEQ multiplex PCR. The sample lists approximately 40,000 clones, over 80% occurring once. Antigens of these TCRs are unknown. The sequences come from CD4+ T cells from PBMCs cultured without peptide, collected before COVID-19 vaccination. These receptor sequences come from a human donor who received a COVID-19 vaccine.

The count of this clone is one. J is TRBJ2-5 and V is TRBV18; TRBD1 aligns across 9 bases. The CDR3 contains 14 residues. The germline gives CDR1 KGHSH, CDR2 LQKENI. The J segment lost 2 bases and the V segment lost 3 bases, leaving 1 base of the junction unmatched. The CDR3 loop reads CASSPDRGQETQYF. CDR3 DNA: TGTGCCAGCTCACCGGACAGGGGACAAGAGACCCAGTACTTC. The whole variable domain, remainder taken from reference TRBV18 and TRBJ2-5, is NAGVMQNPRHLVRRRGQEARLRCSPMKGHSHVYWYRQLPEEGLKFMVYLQKENIIDESGMPKERFSAEFPKEGPSILRIQQVVRGDSAAYFCASSPDRGQETQYFGPGTRLLVL.

The chain links TRBV5-1 to TRBJ1-6; the D is unclear. The CDR3 consists of 16 residues. Germline lookup yields CDR1 SGHRS and CDR2 YFSETQ. The V gene lost 0 bases and the J gene lost 5 bases, with 12 bases spanning the gap. CDR3 nucleotides: TGCGCCAGCAGCTTGGCCCCAACAGAGGATAATTCACCCCTCCACTTT. This gives the protein CASSLAPTEDNSPLHF. Using reference TRBV5-1 and TRBJ1-6 for the parts outside the CDR3, the full variable domain is KAGVTQTPRYLIKTRGQQVTLSCSPISGHRSVSWYQQTPGQGLQFLFEYFSETQRNKGNFPGRFSGRQFSNSRSEMNVSTLELGDSALYLCASSLAPTEDNSPLHFGNGTRLTVT.

The chain recombines TRBV19 with TRBJ1-2, with D perhaps TRBD1 (6 bases). The V end was cut by 5 bases, the J end by 4 bases, with 11 bases between. The CDR3 loop spans 13 amino acids. Germline CDR1 is LNHDA and CDR2 is SQIVND (reference sequence). CDR3 amino acids: CASSPGAIYGYTF. CDR3 nucleotide sequence: TGTGCCAGTAGTCCAGGGGCAATCTATGGCTACACCTTC.

The V and J genes are TRBV24-1 and TRBJ1-5; maybe TRBD1 (5 bases). Germline assignment: CDR1 KGHDR and CDR2 SFDVKD. V was clipped by 9 bases and J by 0 bases, with 8 bases between them. This CDR3 spans 13 amino acids. CDR3 nucleotide sequence: TGTGCCACCCAGGGACCTAGCAATCAGCCCCAGCATTTT. It encodes CATQGPSNQPQHF.

J is TRBJ2-5 and V is TRBV18, with D possibly matching TRBD2 (5 bases). The CDR3 has 14 amino acids. V lost 4 bases and J lost 4, with 13 bases in between. CDR1 and CDR2 from the germline V gene are KGHSH and LQKENI. The CDR3 sequence is CASSQRTGRETQYF. The CDR3 coding sequence is TGTGCCAGCTCACAGAGGACTGGGCGAGAGACCCAGTACTTC. Variable domain in full (rest from reference TRBV18 and TRBJ2-5): NAGVMQNPRHLVRRRGQEARLRCSPMKGHSHVYWYRQLPEEGLKFMVYLQKENIIDESGMPKERFSAEFPKEGPSILRIQQVVRGDSAAYFCASSQRTGRETQYFGPGTRLLVL.